One sample yielded the 13 T cell receptor beta chains listed below, sequenced in a study of metastatic and nonmetastatic thyroid tumors. MiXCR reprocessed the PCR reads for TCRdb. The table includes 30,000 to 35,000 clones, around 17% detected once. Prior to thyroid surgery, none of the patients had received any treatment. The sample taken for sequencing was blood. These receptor sequences come from a female donor with papillary thyroid cancer or a benign thyroid nodule (not recorded which). Some clones in this sample may be carry-over from other donors' samples.

There are many counts of this clone. The chain couples TRBV12-3 or TRBV12-4 to TRBJ1-1; weak D call: TRBD1 (5 bases). The CDR3 spans 14 residues. Deletions cut 3 bases from V and 10 bases from J, with 18 bases between. CDR3 bases: TGTGCCAGCAGTTTGGTAGACAGCCTCCGAGGAGCTTTCTTT. Its translation: CASSLVDSLRGAFF.

The chain uses TRBV6-1 and TRBJ2-1, with D perhaps assigned TRBD1 or TRBD2 (6 bases each). Germline CDR1 and CDR2: MNHNS and SASEGT. Between the trimmed V and J ends, which lost 7 bases and 4 bases, there was a span of 17 bases. The CDR3 spans 15 residues. This CDR3 is CASTYGGRSYNEQFF. In DNA form, the CDR3 reads TGTGCCAGCACCTATGGGGGGCGCTCTTACAATGAGCAGTTCTTC.

Regarding this clone: A read error may explain this, as a much larger clone is one base away. The chain couples TRBV2 to TRBJ2-2; TRBD2 matches at 7 bases. The germline gives CDR1 SNHLY, CDR2 FYNNEI. The length of the CDR3 is 13 residues. This chain's CDR3 is CASRRGAGGGLFF. CDR3 coding DNA: TGTGCCAGCAGACGAGGGGCGGGCGGGGGGCTGTTTTTT.

This clone has a count of ten or more. J is TRBJ1-6 and V is TRBV11-1, with a weak D call TRBD1 (6 bases). V shed 5 bases and J shed 5 bases, with 10 bases lying between them. CDR3 length: 14 residues. In germline, CDR1 is SGHAT, CDR2 FQDESV (reference sequence). The CDR3 sequence is CASSLDSDNSPLHF. Here the CDR3 DNA reads TGTGCCAGCAGCCTGGACAGCGATAATTCACCCCTCCACTTT. Based on the CDR3 plus reference TRBV11-1 and TRBJ1-6, the full variable domain is EAEVAQSPRYKITEKSQAVAFWCDPISGHATLYWYRQILGQGPELLVQFQDESVVDDSQLPKDRFSAERLKGVDSTLKIQPAELGDSAMYLCASSLDSDNSPLHFGNGTRLTVT.

This clone was detected ten times or more. The chain combines TRBV12-3 or TRBV12-4 with TRBJ2-7; D is perhaps TRBD1 or TRBD2 (5 bases each). CDR3 length equals 17 residues. V lost 3 bases and J 2 bases, leaving 20 bases between the germline ends. Written as DNA, the CDR3 is TGTGCCAGCAGTTTTGGGATCTGGGGGAAGATACCCTACGAGCAGTACTTC. It is translated as CASSFGIWGKIPYEQYF.

This clone was counted at least ten times. This rearrangement joins TRBV19 to TRBJ1-5, with D perhaps TRBD1 (5 bases). Trimming took off 3 bases at V and 3 bases at J, with 12 bases between the two ends. This CDR3 has 15 amino acids. The germline gives CDR1 LNHDA, CDR2 SQIVND (reference sequence). The CDR3 region is CASSISSGDNQPQHF. The CDR3 DNA reads TGTGCCAGTAGTATTTCGTCGGGGGACAATCAGCCCCAGCATTTT.

The count of this clone is one. The V and J genes are TRBV20-1 and TRBJ2-6; the match to TRBD1 covers 8 bases. Germline V lookup: CDR1 DFQATT, CDR2 SNEGSKA (reference sequence). This CDR3 is built from 18 residues. V gave up 3 bases and J gave up 0 bases; unmatched junction bases: 10. CDR3 coding DNA: TGCAGTGCTAGTGAACCGGGACAGGAGATCTCTGGGGCCAACGTCCTGACTTTC. This encodes CSASEPGQEISGANVLTF.

This chain's CDR3 is CASSFGQGSGELFF. Here the CDR3 DNA reads TGCGCCAGCAGCTTTGGACAGGGGTCCGGGGAGCTGTTTTTT. The V gene is TRBV5-1, the J gene TRBJ2-2; 9 bases fit TRBD1. J lost 6 bases, V lost 2 bases, and 2 bases had no gene match. In germline, CDR1 is SGHRS, CDR2 YFSETQ. The CDR3 has 14 residues.

Concerning this clone: The junction shows a germline mismatch at one end, possibly a read error. J is TRBJ1-3 and V is TRBV10-1; no reliable D call. CDR1 and CDR2 from the germline V gene are WNHNN and SYGVQD (reference sequence). This CDR3 is 14 amino acids long. The DNA of the CDR3 is TGTGCCAGCAGTTATGGTCGACCTGGAAACACCATATATTTT. This translates into CASSYGRPGNTIYF.

This clone was recorded at least ten times. At one end the junction does not follow the germline gene, possibly because of a read error. V gene TRBV5-1 combines with J gene TRBJ1-2, with a possible D match to TRBD1 (6 bases). Germline-derived CDR1 and CDR2 are SGHRS and YFSETQ. CDR3 size: 11 residues. DNA of the CDR3: TGCGCCAGCAGCTTGGATGGGGGCTCCACCTTC. Translation: CASSLDGGSTF.

This clone came up many times. V and J are TRBV10-3 and TRBJ2-1, with 13 bases that match TRBD2. Germline lookup yields CDR1 ENHRY and CDR2 SYGVKD. Trimming at V came to 6 bases and at J to 4 bases, leaving 15 bases not matched to a gene. This CDR3 contains 19 residues. CDR3 nucleotide sequence: TGTGCCATCAGCACCGGACTAGCGGGAGAAATAAGAAATTACAATGAGCAGTTCTTC. Translating gives CAISTGLAGEIRNYNEQFF.

About this clone itself: A much larger clone lies a single base off, so this may be a read error. This chain connects TRBV29-1 to TRBJ2-3; D is unclear. This CDR3 comprises 10 residues. Germline CDR1 reads SQVTM; CDR2 reads ANQGSEA. The CDR3 DNA reads TGCAGCGGAAGCACATATACGCAGTATTTT. Residues: CSGSTYTQYF.

This clone was detected many times. This sequence joins TRBV20-1 and TRBJ2-4; D not resolved. Trimming left V 3 bases short and J 0 bases short, with 15 bases between. CDR1 is DFQATT, CDR2 SNEGSKA, per germline (reference sequence). The CDR3 totals 16 residues. CDR3 DNA: TGCAGTGCTAGTGATCCCCCTGATCTAGCCAAAAACATTCAGTACTTC. As protein: CSASDPPDLAKNIQYF.